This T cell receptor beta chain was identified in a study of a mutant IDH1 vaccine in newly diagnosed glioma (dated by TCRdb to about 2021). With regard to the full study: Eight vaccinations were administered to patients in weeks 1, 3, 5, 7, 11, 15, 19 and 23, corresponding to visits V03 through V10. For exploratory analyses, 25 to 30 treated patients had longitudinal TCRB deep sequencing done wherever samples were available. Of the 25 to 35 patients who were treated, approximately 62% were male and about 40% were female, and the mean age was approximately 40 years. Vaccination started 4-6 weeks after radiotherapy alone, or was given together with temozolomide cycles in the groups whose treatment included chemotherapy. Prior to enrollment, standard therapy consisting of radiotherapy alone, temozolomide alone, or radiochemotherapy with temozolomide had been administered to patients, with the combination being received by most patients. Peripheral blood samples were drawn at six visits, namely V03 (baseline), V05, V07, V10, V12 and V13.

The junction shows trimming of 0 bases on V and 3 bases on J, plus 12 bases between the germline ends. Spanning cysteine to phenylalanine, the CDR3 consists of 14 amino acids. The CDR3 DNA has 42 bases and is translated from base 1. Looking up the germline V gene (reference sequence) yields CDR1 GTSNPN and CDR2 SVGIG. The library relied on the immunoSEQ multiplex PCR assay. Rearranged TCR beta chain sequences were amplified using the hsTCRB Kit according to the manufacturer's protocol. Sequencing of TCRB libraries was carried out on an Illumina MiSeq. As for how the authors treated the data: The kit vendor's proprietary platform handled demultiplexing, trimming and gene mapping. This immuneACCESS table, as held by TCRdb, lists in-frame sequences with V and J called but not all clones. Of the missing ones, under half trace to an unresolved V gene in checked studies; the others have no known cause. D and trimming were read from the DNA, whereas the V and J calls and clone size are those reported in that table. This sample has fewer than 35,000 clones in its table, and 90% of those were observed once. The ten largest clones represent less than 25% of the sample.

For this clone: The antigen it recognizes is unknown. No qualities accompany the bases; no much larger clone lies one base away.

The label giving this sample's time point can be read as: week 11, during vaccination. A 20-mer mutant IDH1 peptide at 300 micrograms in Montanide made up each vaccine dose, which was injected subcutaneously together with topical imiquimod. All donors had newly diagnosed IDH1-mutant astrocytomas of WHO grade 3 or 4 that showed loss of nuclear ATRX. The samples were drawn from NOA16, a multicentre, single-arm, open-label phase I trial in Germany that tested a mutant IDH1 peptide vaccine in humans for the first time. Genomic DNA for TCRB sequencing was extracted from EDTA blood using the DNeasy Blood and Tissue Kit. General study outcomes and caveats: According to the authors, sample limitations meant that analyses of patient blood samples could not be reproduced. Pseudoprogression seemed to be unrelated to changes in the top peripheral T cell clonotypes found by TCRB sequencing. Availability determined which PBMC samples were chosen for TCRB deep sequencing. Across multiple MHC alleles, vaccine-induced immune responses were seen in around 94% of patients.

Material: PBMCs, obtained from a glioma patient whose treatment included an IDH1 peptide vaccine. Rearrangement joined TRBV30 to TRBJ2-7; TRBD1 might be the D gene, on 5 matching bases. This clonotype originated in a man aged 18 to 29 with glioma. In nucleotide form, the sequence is TGTGCCTGGAGTGTCGGGCAGGGAAACTACGAGCAGTACTTC. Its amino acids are CAWSVGQGNYEQYF.